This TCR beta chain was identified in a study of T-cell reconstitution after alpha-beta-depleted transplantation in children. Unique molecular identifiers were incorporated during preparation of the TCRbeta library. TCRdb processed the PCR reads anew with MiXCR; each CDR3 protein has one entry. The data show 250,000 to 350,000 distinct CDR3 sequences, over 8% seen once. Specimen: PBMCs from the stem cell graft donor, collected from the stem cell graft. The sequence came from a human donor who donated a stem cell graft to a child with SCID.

The CDR3 region has the DNA TGTGCCAGCTCACCAAGAGCGGGGGCCTCCAATGAGCAGTTCTTC. Its translation: CASSPRAGASNEQFF. This rearrangement joins TRBV18 to TRBJ2-1; 8 bases fit TRBD2. CDR1 and CDR2 (germline): KGHSH, LQKENI. V was pared by 2 bases and J by 6 bases, with 6 bases of the junction left unmatched. This CDR3 has 15 residues.